This T cell receptor (beta chain) was profiled in a study of shared clonotypes between healthy human individuals. Study-wide background: Donors had three CD4 naive, three CD4 memory, two CD8 naive and one CD8 memory plate apiece. Study outcomes and limitations: Naive CD4 clonotypes overlapped across a handful of donors at roughly 5.1%. Larger estimated richness was generally recorded for naive subsets relative to memory subsets. Sampling was confined to blood; repertoires within tissues likely differ.

Only CD45RO-negative cells positively selected for CCR7 counted as naive CD8 cells, so terminally differentiated effector memory CD45RA+ cells were excluded. The CDR3 is 14 amino acids. V was cut by 4 bases and J by 2 bases, with 12 bases left in between. Germline V gene sequence: CDR1 MGHRA, CDR2 YSYEKL. Produced via immunoSEQ multiplex PCR; TCRdb's table is partial and in-frame only. The sample includes approximately 720,000 clones, 92% of them seen just once. Details on this clone: Its target is not known.

The V call is TRBV4-1, the J call TRBJ2-7, with D perhaps assigned TRBD1 or TRBD2 (6 bases each). The source is a man aged 25-40 years in good health. Sequencing used naive CD8+ T cells sorted from blood. For the CDR3, the DNA is TGCGCCAGCAGCCCGACGGAGGGGGCCTACGAGCAGTACTTC. This codes for CASSPTEGAYEQYF.